One sample yielded the 9 T cell receptor beta chains listed below, sequenced in a study of PD-1 blockade in classical Hodgkin lymphoma. The time point denotes: cycle 4 day 1 (C4D1), after more than 5 weeks of nivolumab. All patients relapsed after autologous stem cell transplantation, and brentuximab vedotin exposure varied. TCRdb's copy holds only in-frame clones and misses some; the assay was immunoSEQ multiplex PCR. The sample has 100,000 to 120,000 clones, about 92% seen once. This specimen consisted of peripheral blood mononuclear cells (PBMCs), obtained before the fourth cycle of nivolumab. The origin of the receptors is a human donor with classical Hodgkin lymphoma.

The chain is built from TRBV11-3 and TRBJ1-1, with D possibly matching TRBD1 (5 bases). Germline assignment: CDR1 SGHNT and CDR2 YENEEA. The CDR3 has 17 residues. The V and J ends lost 3 bases and 2 bases respectively, with 19 bases between them. For the CDR3, the DNA is TGTGCCAGCAGCTTTCCACCTCACGTCGGGGGAAACACTGAAGCTTTCTTT. Amino acid sequence: CASSFPPHVGGNTEAFF.

V gene TRBV19 combines with J gene TRBJ1-4; no clear D gene. CDR3 length equals 13 residues. Per the germline V gene, CDR1 is LNHDA and CDR2 is SQIVND (reference sequence). Trimming cost V 1 base and J 8 bases, with 8 bases left between them. The CDR3 loop is CASSIGVREKLFF. In nucleotides, the CDR3 is TGTGCCAGTAGTATAGGAGTTCGGGAAAAACTGTTTTTT.

V is TRBV6-5 and J is TRBJ1-1; D call uncertain. V was pared by 2 bases and J by 3 bases, with 13 bases between. Germline V gives CDR1 MNHEY, CDR2 SVGAGI. The CDR3 loop spans 15 amino acids. CDR3 in DNA: TGTGCCAGCAGTTACGTAGCAGGAGGAGACACTGAAGCTTTCTTT. This translates into CASSYVAGGDTEAFF.

V gene TRBV15 combines with J gene TRBJ2-2; TRBD2 matches 9 bases. Germline CDR1 LNHNV, CDR2 YYDKDF (reference sequence). V lost 4 bases to trimming and J lost 4 bases; unmatched junction nucleotides: 16. This CDR3 is built from 19 residues. The CDR3 bases are TGTGCCACCAGCACCGACCCCGTTTTTAGCGGGAGCGGCACCGGGGAGCTGTTTTTT. This translates into CATSTDPVFSGSGTGELFF.

This chain links TRBV2 with TRBJ2-5; 9 bases are shared with TRBD2. The J call may be in error: the DNA end matches TRBJ2-7 better. Germline values: CDR1 SNHLY, CDR2 FYNNEI. The CDR3 runs 16 residues. The CDR3 nucleotides read TGTGCCAGCAGGGTGAATTTAGCGGGAGCAGCCTACGAGCAGTACTTC. Encoded protein: CASRVNLAGAAYEQYF.

The chain recombines TRBV28 with TRBJ1-3, with D maybe TRBD1 (6 bases). This CDR3 is built from 15 residues. Germline CDR1 reads MDHEN; CDR2 reads SYDVKM. Trimming stripped 6 bases from V and 0 bases from J, with 12 bases between. The CDR3 here is CASRTTGISGNTIYF. As DNA, the CDR3 is TGTGCCAGCAGAACGACAGGAATCTCTGGAAACACCATATATTTT.

A note on this clone: A read error may account for a junction end that differs from germline. The chain combines TRBV6-5 with TRBJ2-4; tentatively, D is TRBD2 (5 bases). The CDR3 covers 13 residues. CDR1 and CDR2 (germline): MNHEY, SVGAGI. The CDR3 bases are TGTGCCAGCAGCTACTCCGAGGGAAACATTCAGTACTTC. This gives the protein CASSYSEGNIQYF.

There are a few counts of this clone. V and J are TRBV5-5 and TRBJ1-3; 7 bases fit TRBD1. Trimming at V came to 2 bases and at J to 1 base, leaving 12 bases not matched to a gene. Per the germline V gene, CDR1 is SGHKS and CDR2 is YYEKEE (reference sequence). The CDR3 sequence is 18 residues long. In DNA, the CDR3 is TGTGCCAGCAGCTTTAGGGCATCACAGGGGTCTTCTGGAAACACCATATATTTT. This sequence encodes CASSFRASQGSSGNTIYF.

J is TRBJ2-3 and V is TRBV7-9, with D perhaps TRBD2 (5 bases). Germline loops: CDR1 SEHNR, CDR2 FQNEAQ (reference sequence). The CDR3 spans 14 residues. Trimming took off 1 base at V and 2 bases at J, with 7 bases between the two ends. As DNA, the CDR3 is TGTGCCAGCAGCTTAGACGGGGACACAGATACGCAGTATTTT. This sequence encodes CASSLDGDTDTQYF.